These T cell receptor beta chains were read from a single sample in a study of cytomegalovirus exposure and HLA in healthy donors. Profiling relied on immunoSEQ multiplex PCR, and the TCRdb table lists in-frame clones only, not all of them. There are over 150,000 clones in the sample; over 75% occur only once, and roughly 1.9% lies in the top ten. Specimen: PBMCs. These receptor sequences come from a human donor in good health. The CDR3 runs from the conserved cysteine through the conserved F or W. The D gene is left open where the match is weak. The listing skips clone size in some rows; elsewhere it reads once, few, many or a size class.

-	TRBJ2-3	TRBV4-3	-	CASSQLTVGGSDTQYF	TGCGCCAGCAGCCAACTCACAGTCGGGGGATCAGATACGCAGTATTTT
-	TRBJ2-2	TRBV27	-	CASNPRTGTGELFF	TGTGCCAGCAATCCGCGGACGGGGACCGGGGAGCTGTTTTTT
-	TRBJ2-5	TRBV6-1	-	CASSEVAQETQYF	TGTGCCAGCAGTGAAGTAGCTCAAGAGACCCAGTACTTC
-	TRBJ1-6	TRBV2	-	CASSESREVGSPLHF	TGTGCCAGCAGTGAATCCCGGGAGGTGGGGTCACCCCTCCACTTT
-	TRBJ2-2	TRBV5-4	TRBD1	CASSFGDRSILSTGELFF	TGTGCCAGCAGCTTTGGGGACAGGAGTATTTTGAGCACCGGGGAGCTGTTTTTT
few	TRBJ2-1	TRBV28	TRBD2	CASSSTLTSGGAVNEQFF	TGTGCCAGCAGTTCGACCCTGACTAGCGGGGGGGCTGTAAATGAGCAGTTCTTC
-	TRBJ1-1	TRBV5-1	-	CASSLAGQVNTEAFF	TGCGCCAGCAGCTTGGCCGGCCAGGTGAACACTGAAGCTTTCTTT
-	TRBJ2-3	TRBV9	-	CASGAQPGPQYF	TGTGCCAGCGGGGCCCAGCCCGGTCCGCAGTATTTT
-	TRBJ1-2	TRBV12-5	-	CASGLPSIRVGNYGYTF	TGTGCTAGTGGTTTGCCCTCCATCAGGGTGGGTAACTATGGCTACACCTTC
-	TRBJ1-2	TRBV18	-	CASSPRGQGGYGYTF	TGTGCCAGCTCACCACGCGGACAAGGGGGCTATGGCTACACCTTC
-	TRBJ2-1	TRBV12-5	-	CASGTVRASYNEQFF	TGTGCTAGTGGGACTGTCAGGGCCTCCTACAATGAGCAGTTCTTC
-	TRBJ1-2	TRBV6-1	-	CASSEILFGRVLSKGYTF	TGTGCCAGCAGTGAGATTCTCTTTGGCAGGGTGTTATCTAAGGGCTACACCTTC
-	TRBJ1-2	TRBV14	-	CASSQDSGFYGYTF	TGTGCCAGCAGCCAAGATTCGGGGTTCTATGGCTACACCTTC
-	TRBJ1-6	TRBV6-5	TRBD1	CASRPTDREQSPLHF	TGTGCCAGCAGACCGACTGACAGGGAGCAATCACCCCTCCACTTT
-	TRBJ2-1	TRBV7-9	TRBD1	CASSLATGGLFF	TGTGCCAGCAGCTTAGCCACAGGGGGCCTGTTCTTC
-	TRBJ2-7	TRBV6-5	-	CASSAGTQACKQYF	TGTGCCAGCAGCGCCGGGACACAGGCGTGTAAGCAGTACTTC
few	TRBJ2-7	TRBV7-9	TRBD1	CASSFGQAAYEQYF	TGTGCCAGCAGCTTTGGACAGGCGGCCTACGAGCAGTACTTC
-	TRBJ2-3	TRBV11-1	-	CASSFNLASDTQYF	TGTGCCAGCAGCTTCAATCTAGCTTCGGATACGCAGTATTTT
-	TRBJ2-4	TRBV4-1	TRBD1	CASSLGQIKNIQYF	TGCGCCAGCAGCCTGGGACAGATCAAAAACATTCAGTACTTC
-	TRBJ2-7	TRBV5-6	TRBD2	CASSPLAGSSYEQYF	TGTGCCAGCAGTCCTCTAGCGGGTAGCTCCTACGAGCAGTACTTC
-	TRBJ2-1	TRBV7-2	TRBD2	CASSYWTSGYNEQFF	TGTGCCAGCAGCTACTGGACTAGCGGGTACAATGAGCAGTTCTTC
-	TRBJ2-2	TRBV27	-	CASSPQGGTTGELFF	TGTGCCAGCAGTCCACAGGGTGGGACCACCGGGGAGCTGTTTTTT
-	TRBJ2-7	TRBV19	TRBD1	CASSLGQGTTYEQYF	TGTGCCAGTAGCCTCGGACAGGGGACAACCTACGAGCAGTACTTC
-	TRBJ2-7	TRBV7-6	TRBD2	CASSAGRLAASYEQYF	TGTGCCAGCAGCGCAGGCCGACTAGCCGCCTCCTACGAGCAGTACTTC
once	TRBJ2-6	TRBV19	-	CASSDGSGANVLTF	TGTGCCAGTAGTGACGGGTCTGGGGCCAACGTCCTGACTTTC
-	TRBJ2-1	TRBV10-3	TRBD1	CAISEVGQGVEQFF	TGTGCCATCAGTGAGGTAGGACAGGGAGTTGAGCAGTTCTTC
-	TRBJ1-6	TRBV13	TRBD1	CASSSRDRNSPLHF	TGTGCCAGCAGCTCACGGGACAGAAATTCACCCCTCCACTTT
-	TRBJ1-2	TRBV11-2	-	CASSLGQGEYGYTF	TGTGCCAGCAGCTTAGGGCAAGGGGAATATGGCTACACCTTC
-	TRBJ2-3	TRBV4-3	-	CASSQAWQSTDTQYF	TGCGCCAGCAGCCAAGCTTGGCAAAGCACAGATACGCAGTATTTT